This TCR beta chain comes out of a study of blood T cell repertoires in COVID-19. Study as a whole: Both acute and convalescent COVID-19 samples were obtained from the United States, Italy and Spain. Sample material is recorded as cDNA or gDNA derived from T cells, B-cell-depleted T cells, or PBMCs.

Only in-frame clones appear in the TCRdb table, and some are missing; sequencing was by immunoSEQ multiplex PCR. This table holds roughly 140,000 clones, around 82% found once. This clone was picked up one time. This CDR3 has 14 amino acids. The V gene's germline CDR1 is MNHEY and CDR2 SVGAGI. V trimming: 6 bases; J trimming: 8 bases; junction bases outside the gene matches: 9. Sequencing was performed on PBMCs or T cells enriched from blood (not recorded which). The sequence was obtained from a man in his forties or fifties in a cohort exposed to, infected with or recovered from COVID-19 (not recorded which). The chain is built from TRBV6-5 and TRBJ1-2; 10 bases agree with TRBD1. The CDR3 bases are TGTGCCAGCAGCTTAATCCAGACAGGGGGCGGCTACACCTTC. Translated, it gives CASSLIQTGGGYTF.